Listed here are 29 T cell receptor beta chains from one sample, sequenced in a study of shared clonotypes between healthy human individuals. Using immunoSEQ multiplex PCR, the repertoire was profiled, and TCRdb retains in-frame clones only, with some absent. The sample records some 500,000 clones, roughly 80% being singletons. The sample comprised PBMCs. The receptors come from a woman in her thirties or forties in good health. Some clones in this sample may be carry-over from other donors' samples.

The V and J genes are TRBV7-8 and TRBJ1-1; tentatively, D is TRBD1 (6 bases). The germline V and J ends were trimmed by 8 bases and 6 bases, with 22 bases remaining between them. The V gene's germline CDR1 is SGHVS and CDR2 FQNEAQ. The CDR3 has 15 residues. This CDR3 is CASRIAPYREAEAFF. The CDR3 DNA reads TGTGCCAGCCGAATAGCGCCGTACAGGGAGGCTGAAGCTTTCTTT. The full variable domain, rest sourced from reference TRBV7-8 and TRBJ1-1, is GAGVSQSPRYKVAKRGQDVALRCDPISGHVSLFWYQQALGQGPEFLTYFQNEAQLDKSGLPSDRFFAERPEGSVSTLKIQRTQQEDSAVYLCASRIAPYREAEAFFGQGTRLTVV.

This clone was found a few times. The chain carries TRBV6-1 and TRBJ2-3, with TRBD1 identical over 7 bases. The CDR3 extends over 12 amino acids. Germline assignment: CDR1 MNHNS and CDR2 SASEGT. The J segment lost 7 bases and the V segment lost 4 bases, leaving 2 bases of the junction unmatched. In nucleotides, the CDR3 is TGTGCCAGCAGTGGACAGGGTTATACGCAGTATTTT. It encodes CASSGQGYTQYF.

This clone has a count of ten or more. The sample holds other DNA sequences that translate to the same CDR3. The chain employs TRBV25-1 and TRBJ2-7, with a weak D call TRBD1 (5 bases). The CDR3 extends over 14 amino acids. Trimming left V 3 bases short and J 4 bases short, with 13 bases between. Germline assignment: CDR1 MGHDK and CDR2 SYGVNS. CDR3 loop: CASSDLTEAYEQYF. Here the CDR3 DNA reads TGTGCCAGCAGTGACCTGACAGAAGCATACGAGCAGTACTTC.

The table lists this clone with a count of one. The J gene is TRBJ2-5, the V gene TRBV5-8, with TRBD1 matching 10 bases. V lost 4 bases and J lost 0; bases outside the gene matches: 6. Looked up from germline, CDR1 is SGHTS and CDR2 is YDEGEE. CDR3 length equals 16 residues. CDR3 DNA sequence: TGTGCCAGCAGCGGGATGGGACAGGGGTACCAAGAGACCCAGTACTTC. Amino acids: CASSGMGQGYQETQYF.

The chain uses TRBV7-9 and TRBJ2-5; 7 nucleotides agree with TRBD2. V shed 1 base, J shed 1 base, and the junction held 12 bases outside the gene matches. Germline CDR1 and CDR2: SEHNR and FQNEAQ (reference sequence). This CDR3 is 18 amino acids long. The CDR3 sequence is CASSLGSAGGSIQETQYF. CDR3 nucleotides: TGTGCCAGCAGCTTAGGTTCCGCGGGCGGGAGTATCCAAGAGACCCAGTACTTC.

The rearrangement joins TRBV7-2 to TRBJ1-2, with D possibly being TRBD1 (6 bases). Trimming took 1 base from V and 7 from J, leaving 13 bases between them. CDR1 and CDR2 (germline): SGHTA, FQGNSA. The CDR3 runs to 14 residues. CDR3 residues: CASSLGRGVGGYTF. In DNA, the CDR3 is TGTGCCAGCAGCTTAGGCAGGGGCGTAGGTGGCTACACCTTC.

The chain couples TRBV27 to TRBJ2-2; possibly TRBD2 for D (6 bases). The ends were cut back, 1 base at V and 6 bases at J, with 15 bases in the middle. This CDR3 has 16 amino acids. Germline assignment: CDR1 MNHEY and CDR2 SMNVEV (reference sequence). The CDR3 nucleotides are TGTGCCAGCAGTTTATTAGGCGGGGACCGGCCCGGGGAGCTGTTTTTT. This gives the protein CASSLLGGDRPGELFF.

This CDR3 is CASSGGRGSYEQYF. DNA for the CDR3: TGTGCCAGCAGCGGTGGGCGGGGATCCTACGAGCAGTACTTC. The V call is TRBV7-2, the J call TRBJ2-7, with D maybe TRBD2 (6 bases). The germline V gene has CDR1 SGHTA and CDR2 FQGNSA. The CDR3 contains 14 residues. Trimming stripped 5 bases from V and 1 base from J, with 12 bases between.

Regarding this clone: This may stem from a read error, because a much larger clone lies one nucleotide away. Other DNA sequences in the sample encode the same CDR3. The CDR3 nucleotides are TGCAGCGTCGCTGGACTAGCGGGGGTTAATGAGCAGTTCTTC. This gives the protein CSVAGLAGVNEQFF. The rearrangement uses TRBV29-1 and TRBJ2-1; 13 positions match TRBD2. This CDR3 region has 14 residues. The trim removed 6 bases at V and 7 bases at J, leaving 6 bases unmatched. Looked up from germline, CDR1 is SQVTM and CDR2 is ANQGSEA.

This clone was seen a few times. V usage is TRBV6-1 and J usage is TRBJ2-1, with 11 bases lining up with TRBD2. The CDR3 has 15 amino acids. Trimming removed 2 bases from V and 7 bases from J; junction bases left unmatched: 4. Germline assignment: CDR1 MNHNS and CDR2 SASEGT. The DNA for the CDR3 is TGTGCCAGCAGTGAATTAGCGGGAGGGACTAATGAGCAGTTCTTC. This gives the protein CASSELAGGTNEQFF.

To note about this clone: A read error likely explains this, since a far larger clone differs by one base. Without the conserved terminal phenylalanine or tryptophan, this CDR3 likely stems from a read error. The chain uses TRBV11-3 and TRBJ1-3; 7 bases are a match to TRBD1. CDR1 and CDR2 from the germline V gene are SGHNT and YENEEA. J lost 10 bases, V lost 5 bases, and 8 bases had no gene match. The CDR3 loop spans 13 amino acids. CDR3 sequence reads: CASSLRQGTTIYS. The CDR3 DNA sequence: TGTGCCAGCAGCCTCAGACAGGGAACGACCATATATTCT.

Here the CDR3 reads CASSPGQATWQFF. DNA for the CDR3: TGTGCCAGCAGCCCTGGACAGGCCACATGGCAGTTCTTC. The chain employs TRBV6-5 and TRBJ2-1; 7 bases align to TRBD1. V was pared by 6 bases and J by 12 bases, with 11 bases of the junction left unmatched. In germline, CDR1 is MNHEY, CDR2 SVGAGI. This CDR3 has 13 amino acids.

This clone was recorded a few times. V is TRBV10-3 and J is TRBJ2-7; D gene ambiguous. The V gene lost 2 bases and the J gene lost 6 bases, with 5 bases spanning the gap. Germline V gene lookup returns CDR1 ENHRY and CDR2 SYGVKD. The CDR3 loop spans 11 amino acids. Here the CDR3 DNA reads TGTGCCATCAGTGAGGGATCCGAGCAGTACTTC. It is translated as CAISEGSEQYF.

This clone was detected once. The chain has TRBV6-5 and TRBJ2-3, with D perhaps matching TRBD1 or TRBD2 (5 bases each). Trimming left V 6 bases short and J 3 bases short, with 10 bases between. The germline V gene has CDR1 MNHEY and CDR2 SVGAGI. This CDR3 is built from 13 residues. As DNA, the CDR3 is TGTGCCAGCAGGAGGGGCCCGACAGATACGCAGTATTTT. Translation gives CASRRGPTDTQYF.

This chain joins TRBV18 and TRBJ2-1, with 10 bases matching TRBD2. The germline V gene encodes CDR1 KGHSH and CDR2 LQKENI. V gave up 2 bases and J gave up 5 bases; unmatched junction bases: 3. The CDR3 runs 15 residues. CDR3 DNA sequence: TGTGCCAGCTCACCAGGGCTAGCGGGAGACAATGAGCAGTTCTTC. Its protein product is CASSPGLAGDNEQFF.

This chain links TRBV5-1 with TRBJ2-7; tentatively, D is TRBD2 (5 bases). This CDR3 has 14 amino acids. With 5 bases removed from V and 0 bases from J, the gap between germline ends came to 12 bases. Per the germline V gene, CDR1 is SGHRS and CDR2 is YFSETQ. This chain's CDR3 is CASRDSASSYEQYF. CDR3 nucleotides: TGCGCCAGCAGGGATAGCGCATCCTCCTACGAGCAGTACTTC. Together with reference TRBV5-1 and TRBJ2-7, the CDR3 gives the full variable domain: KAGVTQTPRYLIKTRGQQVTLSCSPISGHRSVSWYQQTPGQGLQFLFEYFSETQRNKGNFPGRFSGRQFSNSRSEMNVSTLELGDSALYLCASRDSASSYEQYFGPGTRLTVT.

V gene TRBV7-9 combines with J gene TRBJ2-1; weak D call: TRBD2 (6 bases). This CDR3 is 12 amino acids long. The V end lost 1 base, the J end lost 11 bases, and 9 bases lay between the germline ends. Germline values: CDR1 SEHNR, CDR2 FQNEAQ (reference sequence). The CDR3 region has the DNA TGTGCCAGCAGCTTAGTCCGGGAGAAGCAGTTCTTC. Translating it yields CASSLVREKQFF. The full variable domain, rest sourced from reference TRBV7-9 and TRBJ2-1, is DTGVSQNPRHKITKRGQNVTFRCDPISEHNRLYWYRQTLGQGPEFLTYFQNEAQLEKSRLLSDRFSAERPKGSFSTLEIQRTEQGDSAMYLCASSLVREKQFFGPGTRLTVL.

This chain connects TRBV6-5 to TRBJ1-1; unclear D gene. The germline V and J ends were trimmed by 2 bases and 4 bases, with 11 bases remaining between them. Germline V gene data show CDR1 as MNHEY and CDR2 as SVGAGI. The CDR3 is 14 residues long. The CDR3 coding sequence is TGTGCCAGCAGTTACCGGTTGGGTTTCACTGAAGCTTTCTTT. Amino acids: CASSYRLGFTEAFF.

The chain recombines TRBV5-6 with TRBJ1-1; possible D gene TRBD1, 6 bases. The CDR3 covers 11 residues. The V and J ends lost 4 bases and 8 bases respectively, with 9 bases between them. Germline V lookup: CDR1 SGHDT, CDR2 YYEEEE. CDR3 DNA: TGTGCCAGCAGCCACAGGGAAGAAGCTTTCTTT. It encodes CASSHREEAFF.

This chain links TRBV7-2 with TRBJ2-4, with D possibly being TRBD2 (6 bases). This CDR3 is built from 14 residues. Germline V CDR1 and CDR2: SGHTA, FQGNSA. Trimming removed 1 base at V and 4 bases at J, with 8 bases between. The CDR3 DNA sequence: TGTGCCAGCAGCTTAGAAGGAGGGAAAAACATTCAGTACTTC. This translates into CASSLEGGKNIQYF.

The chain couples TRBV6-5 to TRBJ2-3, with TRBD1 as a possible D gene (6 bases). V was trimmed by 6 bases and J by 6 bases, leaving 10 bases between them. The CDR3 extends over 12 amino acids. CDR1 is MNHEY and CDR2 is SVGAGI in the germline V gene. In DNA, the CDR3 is TGTGCCAGCAGATCAGGGGCCGATACGCAGTATTTT. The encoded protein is CASRSGADTQYF.

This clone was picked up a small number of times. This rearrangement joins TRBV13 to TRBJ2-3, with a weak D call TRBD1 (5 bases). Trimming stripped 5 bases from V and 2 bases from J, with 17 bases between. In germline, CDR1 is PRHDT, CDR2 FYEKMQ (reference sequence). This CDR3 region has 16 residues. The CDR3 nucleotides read TGTGCCAGCAGCCTATACAGGAGTGGTAACACAGATACGCAGTATTTT. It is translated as CASSLYRSGNTDTQYF.

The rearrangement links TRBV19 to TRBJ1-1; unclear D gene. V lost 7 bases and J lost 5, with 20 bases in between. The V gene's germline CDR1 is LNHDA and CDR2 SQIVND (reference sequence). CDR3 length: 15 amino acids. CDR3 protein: CASKVAWARETEAFF. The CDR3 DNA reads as TGTGCCAGTAAGGTTGCGTGGGCGAGGGAGACTGAAGCTTTCTTT. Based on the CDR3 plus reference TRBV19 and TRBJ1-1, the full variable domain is DGGITQSPKYLFRKEGQNVTLSCEQNLNHDAMYWYRQDPGQGLRLIYYSQIVNDFQKGDIAEGYSVSREKKESFPLTVTSAQKNPTAFYLCASKVAWARETEAFFGQGTRLTVV.

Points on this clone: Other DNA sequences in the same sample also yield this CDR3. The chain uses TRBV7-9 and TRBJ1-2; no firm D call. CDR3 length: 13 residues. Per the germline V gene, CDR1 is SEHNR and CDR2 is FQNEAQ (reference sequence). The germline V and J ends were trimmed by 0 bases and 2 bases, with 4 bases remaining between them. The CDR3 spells CASSLAGNYGYTF. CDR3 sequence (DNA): TGTGCCAGCAGCTTAGCGGGGAACTATGGCTACACCTTC.

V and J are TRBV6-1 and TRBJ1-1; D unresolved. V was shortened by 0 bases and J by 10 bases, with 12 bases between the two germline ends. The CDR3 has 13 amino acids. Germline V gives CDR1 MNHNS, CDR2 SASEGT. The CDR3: CASSEAHTSVAFF. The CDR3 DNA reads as TGTGCCAGCAGTGAAGCGCACACCTCTGTAGCTTTCTTT.

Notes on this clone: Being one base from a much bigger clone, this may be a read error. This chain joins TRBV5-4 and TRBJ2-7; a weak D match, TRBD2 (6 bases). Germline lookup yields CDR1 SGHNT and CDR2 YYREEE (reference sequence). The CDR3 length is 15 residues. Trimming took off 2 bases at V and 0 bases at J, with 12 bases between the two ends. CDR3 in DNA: TGTGCCAGCAGCTTAGGGGACGGGAGCTCCTACGAGCAGTACTTC. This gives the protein CASSLGDGSSYEQYF.

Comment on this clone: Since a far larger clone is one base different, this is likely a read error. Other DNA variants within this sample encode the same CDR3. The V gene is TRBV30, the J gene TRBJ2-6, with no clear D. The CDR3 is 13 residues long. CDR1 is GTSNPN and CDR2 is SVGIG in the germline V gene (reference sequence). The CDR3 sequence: CARSFGGANVLTF. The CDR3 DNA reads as TGTGCCAGGAGTTTTGGTGGGGCCAACGTCCTGACTTTC.

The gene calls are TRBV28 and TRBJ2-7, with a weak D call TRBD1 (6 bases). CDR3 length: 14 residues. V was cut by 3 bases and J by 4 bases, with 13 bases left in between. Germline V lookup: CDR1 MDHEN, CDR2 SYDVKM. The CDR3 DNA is TGTGCCAGCAGTTTTGGACAGAACATTTACGAGCAGTACTTC. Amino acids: CASSFGQNIYEQYF.

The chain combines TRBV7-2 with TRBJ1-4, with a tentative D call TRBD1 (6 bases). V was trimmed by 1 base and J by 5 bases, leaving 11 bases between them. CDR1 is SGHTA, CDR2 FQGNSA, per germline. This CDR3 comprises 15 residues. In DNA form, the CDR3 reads TGTGCCAGCAGCTTAGAAGGGGGGTACAATGAAAAACTGTTTTTT. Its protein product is CASSLEGGYNEKLFF.